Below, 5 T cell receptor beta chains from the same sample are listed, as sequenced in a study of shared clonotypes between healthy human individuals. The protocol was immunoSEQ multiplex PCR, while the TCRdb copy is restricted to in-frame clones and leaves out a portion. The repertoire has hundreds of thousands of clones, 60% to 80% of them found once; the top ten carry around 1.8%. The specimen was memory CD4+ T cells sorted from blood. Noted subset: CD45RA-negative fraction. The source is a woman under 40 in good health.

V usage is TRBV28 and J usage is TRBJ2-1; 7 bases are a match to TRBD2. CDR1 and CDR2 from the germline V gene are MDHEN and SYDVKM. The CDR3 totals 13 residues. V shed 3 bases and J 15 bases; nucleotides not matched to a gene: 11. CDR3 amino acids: CASSLSGVHVGFF. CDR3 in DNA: TGTGCCAGCAGTTTGAGCGGGGTCCACGTAGGGTTCTTC.

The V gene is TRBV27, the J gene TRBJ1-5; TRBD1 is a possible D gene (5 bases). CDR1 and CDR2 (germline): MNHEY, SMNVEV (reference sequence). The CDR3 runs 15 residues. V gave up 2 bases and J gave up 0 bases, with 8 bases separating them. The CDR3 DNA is TGTGCCAGCAGTTTAGAAGGGGTTAGCAATCAGCCCCAGCATTTT. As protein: CASSLEGVSNQPQHF.

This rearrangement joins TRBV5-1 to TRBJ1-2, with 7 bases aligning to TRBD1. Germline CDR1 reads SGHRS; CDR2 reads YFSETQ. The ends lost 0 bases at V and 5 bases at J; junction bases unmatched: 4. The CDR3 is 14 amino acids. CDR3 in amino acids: CASSLEGALYGYTF. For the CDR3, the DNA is TGCGCCAGCAGCTTGGAGGGGGCGCTTTATGGCTACACCTTC.

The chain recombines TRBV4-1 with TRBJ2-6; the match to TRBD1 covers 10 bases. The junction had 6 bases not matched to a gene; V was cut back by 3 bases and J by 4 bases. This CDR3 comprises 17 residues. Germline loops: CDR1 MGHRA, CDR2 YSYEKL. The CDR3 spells CASSQSGQGSGANVLTF. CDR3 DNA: TGCGCCAGCAGCCAGTCGGGACAGGGGAGCGGGGCCAACGTCCTGACTTTC.

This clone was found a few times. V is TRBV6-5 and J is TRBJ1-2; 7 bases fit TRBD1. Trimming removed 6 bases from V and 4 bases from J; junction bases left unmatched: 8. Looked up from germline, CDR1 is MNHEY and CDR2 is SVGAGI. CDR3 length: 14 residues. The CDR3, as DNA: TGTGCCAGCAGCCCCCAGGGGGGTTCCTATGGCTACACCTTC. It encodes CASSPQGGSYGYTF.